Following are 24 T cell receptor beta chains from one sample sequenced in a study of cytomegalovirus exposure and HLA in healthy donors. PCR was performed using 60 Vbeta and 13 Jbeta primers. Data came from immunoSEQ multiplex PCR; TCRdb stores just in-frame clones and leaves some out. The sample carries fewer than 200,000 clones, 65% to 85% recorded once. Sequenced material: PBMCs. These receptors originate from a woman between 45 and 65 years old in good health and CMV-seropositive.

This clone was seen only once. The rearrangement links TRBV27 to TRBJ2-5; 10 positions match TRBD2. TRBJ2-7 explains the end of the DNA better; the J call may be wrong. Germline-derived CDR1 and CDR2 are MNHEY and SMNVEV (reference sequence). CDR3 length equals 17 residues. The CDR3 protein is CASSLYGTSVGGNEQYF. The CDR3 nucleotides read TGTGCCAGCAGTTTATACGGGACTAGCGTAGGGGGAAACGAGCAGTACTTC.

This chain links TRBV7-8 with TRBJ2-7, with D uncertain. The germline V gene has CDR1 SGHVS and CDR2 FQNEAQ. The CDR3 totals 14 residues. Trimming removed 0 bases from V and 2 bases from J, with 8 bases in between. The CDR3 protein is CASSLALPAYEQYF. CDR3 DNA sequence: TGTGCCAGCAGCTTAGCGCTGCCAGCCTACGAGCAGTACTTC.

In regard to this clone: Different DNA sequences within this sample yield the same CDR3. This rearrangement joins TRBV9 to TRBJ1-2, with D uncertain. This CDR3 region has 13 residues. Per the germline V gene, CDR1 is SGDLS and CDR2 is YYNGEE. Trimming took off 0 bases at V and 2 bases at J, with 5 bases between the two ends. The CDR3 nucleotides are TGTGCCAGCAGCGTAGGAGGGAACTATGGCTACACCTTC. Its protein is CASSVGGNYGYTF.

This clone was seen a few times. This chain uses TRBV6-5 with TRBJ2-7; TRBD1 matches 7 bases. Germline V gene sequence: CDR1 MNHEY, CDR2 SVGAGI. Trimming took 0 bases from V and 0 from J; bases not matched to a gene: 5. The CDR3 is 16 residues long. The CDR3 region is CASSYSKTGSSYEQYF. The CDR3 DNA reads as TGTGCCAGCAGTTACTCGAAGACAGGGAGCTCCTACGAGCAGTACTTC.

This chain links TRBV5-8 with TRBJ2-5; 7 nucleotides line up with TRBD1. The DNA end is more similar to TRBJ2-7, so the J call may be wrong. The CDR3 sequence is 14 residues long. Germline V lookup: CDR1 SGHTS, CDR2 YDEGEE. This CDR3 reads CASSLVGGRYEQYF. CDR3 coding DNA: TGTGCCAGCAGCTTAGTAGGGGGCCGCTACGAGCAGTACTTC.

The chain employs TRBV28 and TRBJ1-1, with D hard to call. The V gene lost 0 bases and the J gene lost 0 bases, with 8 bases spanning the gap. The CDR3 loop spans 15 amino acids. The V gene's germline CDR1 is MDHEN and CDR2 SYDVKM. The CDR3 region has the DNA TGTGCCAGCAGTTTATGGGCAGATGTGAACACTGAAGCTTTCTTT. Translating it yields CASSLWADVNTEAFF.

The chain uses TRBV28 and TRBJ1-2; 7 nucleotides line up with TRBD1. Per germline, CDR1 MDHEN and CDR2 SYDVKM. There are 14 residues in the CDR3. V was clipped by 5 bases and J by 3 bases; unmatched bases: 6. The CDR3 reads CASSPQQGDYGYTF. The CDR3, as DNA: TGTGCCAGCAGTCCGCAGCAGGGGGACTATGGCTACACCTTC.

V gene TRBV2 combines with J gene TRBJ1-5; 7 nucleotides agree with TRBD1. The length of the CDR3 is 13 residues. Trimming removed 6 bases from V and 1 base from J; junction bases left unmatched: 0. Germline V gives CDR1 SNHLY, CDR2 FYNNEI. The CDR3 protein is CASRTGSNQPQHF. The CDR3 DNA is TGTGCCAGCAGGACAGGGAGCAATCAGCCCCAGCATTTT.

This clone counts as medium-sized (0.01 to 0.1%). The V and J genes are TRBV5-1 and TRBJ1-3; D not certain. The CDR3 covers 11 residues. Trimming took off 5 bases at V and 11 bases at J, with 11 bases between the two ends. CDR1 and CDR2 from the germline V gene are SGHRS and YFSETQ. The CDR3 protein is CASRSETAIYF. The CDR3 DNA reads as TGCGCCAGCAGATCGGAAACAGCCATATATTTT.

The chain joins TRBV10-3 to TRBJ1-2; D possibly corresponds to TRBD1 (6 bases). Per the germline V gene, CDR1 is ENHRY and CDR2 is SYGVKD. There are 14 residues in the CDR3. Deletions cut 4 bases from V and 4 bases from J, with 13 bases between. The CDR3, as DNA: TGTGCCATCAGTGTGGTCCCAGGGGCCTATGGCTACACCTTC. This gives the protein CAISVVPGAYGYTF.

The table lists this clone with a few counts. The chain uses TRBV7-8 and TRBJ1-4; no definite D call. This CDR3 has 14 amino acids. Germline CDR1 reads SGHVS; CDR2 reads FQNEAQ. The V and J ends lost 6 bases and 8 bases respectively, with 16 bases between them. CDR3 protein: CASSPGASGEKLFF. The CDR3 nucleotides read TGTGCCAGCAGTCCGGGAGCTTCGGGGGAAAAACTGTTTTTT.

The chain carries TRBV6-5 and TRBJ1-6, with 8 bases matching TRBD1. Germline V gene lookup returns CDR1 MNHEY and CDR2 SVGAGI. V shed 4 bases, J shed 9 bases, and the junction held 8 bases outside the gene matches. This CDR3 has 15 amino acids. Written as DNA, the CDR3 is TGTGCCAGCAGTTCGGACAGGGCTGGTGGTTCACCCCTCCACTTT. Its translation: CASSSDRAGGSPLHF.

The chain combines TRBV29-1 with TRBJ2-5; the D gene is possibly TRBD2 (6 bases). The germline CDR1 and CDR2 sequences are SQVTM and ANQGSEA. V dropped 7 bases and J dropped 2 bases, with 17 bases sitting between them. The CDR3 loop spans 14 amino acids. CDR3 region: CSAEDLAEQETQYF. DNA for the CDR3: TGCAGCGCCGAGGATTTAGCGGAGCAAGAGACCCAGTACTTC.

The chain carries TRBV7-2 and TRBJ1-5; 7 positions match TRBD1. V gave up 1 base and J gave up 1 base; unmatched junction bases: 7. Germline CDR1 and CDR2: SGHTA and FQGNSA. The CDR3 runs to 17 residues. The CDR3 region is CASSLVLAGGSNQPQHF. The DNA of the CDR3 is TGTGCCAGCAGCTTAGTTTTGGCAGGGGGAAGCAATCAGCCCCAGCATTTT.

The rearrangement uses TRBV27 and TRBJ1-3, with TRBD1 matching 9 bases. Germline trimming cut 0 bases from V and 9 bases from J; bases unmatched to any gene: 6. Germline loops: CDR1 MNHEY, CDR2 SMNVEV (reference sequence). The CDR3 contains 15 residues. This chain's CDR3 is CASSLSRGQGSTIYF. Here the CDR3 DNA reads TGTGCCAGCAGTTTATCCCGAGGACAGGGGAGCACCATATATTTT.

The chain combines TRBV28 with TRBJ1-2, with D unresolved. CDR1 and CDR2 (germline): MDHEN, SYDVKM. This CDR3 contains 16 residues. The germline V and J ends were trimmed by 0 bases and 4 bases, with 15 bases remaining between them. This chain's CDR3 is CASSLWGLVGPYGYTF. In DNA, the CDR3 is TGTGCCAGCAGTTTATGGGGCCTGGTAGGTCCCTATGGCTACACCTTC.

The chain has TRBV7-3 and TRBJ1-6; no clear D gene. The V gene's germline CDR1 is SGHTA and CDR2 FQGTGA. The CDR3 spans 16 residues. V lost 5 bases to trimming and J lost 7 bases, with 18 bases between them. The CDR3 is CASSLGPRHENSPLHF. CDR3 in DNA: TGTGCCAGCAGCCTTGGGCCGAGACATGAGAATTCACCCCTCCACTTT.

The chain couples TRBV30 to TRBJ1-4; D ambiguous. This CDR3 comprises 17 residues. CDR1 is GTSNPN, CDR2 SVGIG, per germline (reference sequence). Deletions cut 2 bases from V and 0 bases from J, with 16 bases between. The CDR3 is CAWSPPRATATNEKLFF. In nucleotides, the CDR3 is TGTGCCTGGAGTCCCCCAAGAGCAACTGCAACTAATGAAAAACTGTTTTTT.

The chain couples TRBV29-1 to TRBJ1-5, with TRBD1 matching 7 bases. The V gene's germline CDR1 is SQVTM and CDR2 ANQGSEA. V trimming: 4 bases; J trimming: 7 bases; junction bases outside the gene matches: 4. The CDR3 runs to 12 residues. This chain's CDR3 is CSVGTGGQPQHF. For the CDR3, the DNA is TGCAGCGTTGGGACAGGAGGGCAGCCCCAGCATTTT.

DNA for the CDR3: TGTGCCAGCAGCCAATTTATTAACACTGAAGCTTTCTTT. This gives the protein CASSQFINTEAFF. The rearrangement uses TRBV14 and TRBJ1-1; no clear D. V lost 2 bases and J lost 2, with 6 bases in between. This CDR3 spans 13 amino acids. Germline values: CDR1 SGHDN, CDR2 FVKESK.

The chain employs TRBV28 and TRBJ2-1, with 12 nucleotides matching TRBD2. CDR3 length equals 15 residues. The germline CDR1 and CDR2 sequences are MDHEN and SYDVKM. J was trimmed by 8 bases and V by 9 bases; bases with no gene match: 11. This CDR3 is CASSRLAGVVDEQFF. CDR3 DNA sequence: TGTGCCAGTAGTCGACTAGCGGGAGTAGTCGATGAGCAGTTCTTC. Full variable domain (outside the CDR3, taken from reference TRBV28 and TRBJ2-1): DVKVTQSSRYLVKRTGEKVFLECVQDMDHENMFWYRQDPGLGLRLIYFSYDVKMKEKGDIPEGYSVSREKKERFSLILESASTNQTSMYLCASSRLAGVVDEQFFGPGTRLTVL.

The chain recombines TRBV7-3 with TRBJ2-3; D may be TRBD2 (5 bases). The germline gives CDR1 SGHTA, CDR2 FQGTGA. This CDR3 has 15 amino acids. The V end was cut by 3 bases, the J end by 6 bases, with 16 bases between. The CDR3 coding sequence is TGTGCCAGCAGCTTGACTGGGAGCCCTGGGGATACGCAGTATTTT. Its translation: CASSLTGSPGDTQYF.

The chain uses TRBV5-4 and TRBJ1-2; perhaps TRBD1 as D (5 bases). Germline loops: CDR1 SGHNT, CDR2 YYREEE (reference sequence). V lost 3 bases, J lost 4 bases, and 10 bases lay in between. The CDR3 is 13 residues long. CDR3 residues: CASSWRGSYGYTF. The CDR3 coding sequence is TGTGCCAGCAGCTGGCGGGGGAGCTATGGCTACACCTTC.

The chain links TRBV5-4 to TRBJ1-1; unclear D gene. The CDR3 spans 12 residues. Per germline, CDR1 SGHNT and CDR2 YYREEE (reference sequence). The germline V and J ends were trimmed by 0 bases and 10 bases, with 10 bases remaining between them. CDR3 in amino acids: CASSLETNRAFF. CDR3 nucleotide sequence: TGTGCCAGCAGCTTGGAGACCAACAGAGCTTTCTTT. Using reference TRBV5-4 and TRBJ1-1 for the parts outside the CDR3, the full variable domain is ETGVTQSPTHLIKTRGQQVTLRCSSQSGHNTVSWYQQALGQGPQFIFQYYREEENGRGNFPPRFSGLQFPNYSSELNVNALELDDSALYLCASSLETNRAFFGQGTRLTVV.